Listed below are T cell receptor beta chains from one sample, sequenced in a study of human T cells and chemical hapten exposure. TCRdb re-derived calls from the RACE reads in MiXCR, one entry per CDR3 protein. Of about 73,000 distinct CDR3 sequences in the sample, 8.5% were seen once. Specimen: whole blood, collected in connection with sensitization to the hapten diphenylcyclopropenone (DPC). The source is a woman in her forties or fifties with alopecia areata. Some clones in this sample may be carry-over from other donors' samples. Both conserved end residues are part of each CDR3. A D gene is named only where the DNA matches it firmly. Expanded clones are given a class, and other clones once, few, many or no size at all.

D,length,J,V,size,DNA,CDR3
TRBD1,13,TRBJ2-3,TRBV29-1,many,TGCAGCGTTTGGACAGGGGGATCAGATACGCAGTATTTT,CSVWTGGSDTQYF
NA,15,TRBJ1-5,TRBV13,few,TGTGCCAGCAGTCAATCGGGCAGGGGCAATCAGCCCCAGCATTTT,CASSQSGRGNQPQHF
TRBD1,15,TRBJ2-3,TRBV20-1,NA,TGCAGTGCTAGTGAGGGGACAGGGTCAGGAGATACGCAGTATTTT,CSASEGTGSGDTQYF
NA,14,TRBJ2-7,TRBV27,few,TGTGCCAGCAGTTTATACGGAGGTATACACGAGCAGTACTTC,CASSLYGGIHEQYF
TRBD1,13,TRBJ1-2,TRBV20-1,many,TGCAGTGCTAGAGACAGGGGGAGCTATGGCTACACCTTC,CSARDRGSYGYTF
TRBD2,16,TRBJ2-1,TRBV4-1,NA,TGCGCCAGCAGCCAAAATATAGCGGGAGGGATTAGTGAGCAGTTCTTC,CASSQNIAGGISEQFF
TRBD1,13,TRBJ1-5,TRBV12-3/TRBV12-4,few,TGTGCCAGCACCCGACAGGGTGGCCAGCCCCAGCATTTT,CASTRQGGQPQHF
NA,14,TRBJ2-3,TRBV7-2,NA,TGTGCCAGCAGCCGTGGGGGAGTGGCAGATACGCAGTATTTT,CASSRGGVADTQYF
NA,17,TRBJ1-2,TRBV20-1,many,TGCAGTGCTAGAGACAACCGGGACCTGACTACTAACTATGGCTACACCTTC,CSARDNRDLTTNYGYTF
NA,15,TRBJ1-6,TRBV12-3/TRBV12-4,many,TGTGCCAGCAGTGTGGACAGAGCCTATAATTCACCCCTCCACTTT,CASSVDRAYNSPLHF
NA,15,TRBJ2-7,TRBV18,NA,TGTGCCAGCCAAGCGCGAGCGGGTACCTCCTACGAGCAGTACTTC,CASQARAGTSYEQYF
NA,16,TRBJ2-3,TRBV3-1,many,TGTGCCAGCAGCCAAGATGTCCTCCGCCCCACAGATACGCAGTATTTT,CASSQDVLRPTDTQYF
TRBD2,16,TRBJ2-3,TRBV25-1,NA,TGTGCCAGCAGTGAATATGCGGTAGCGGGAGGAGATACGCAGTATTTT,CASSEYAVAGGDTQYF
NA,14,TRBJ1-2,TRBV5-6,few,TGTGCCAGCAGCTTGGTCATAGAAGGCTATGGCTACACCTTC,CASSLVIEGYGYTF
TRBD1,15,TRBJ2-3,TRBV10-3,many,TGTGCCATCAGTGAGGCCGGGACAGGAGGAGATACGCAGTATTTT,CAISEAGTGGDTQYF
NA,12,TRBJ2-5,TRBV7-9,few,TGTGCCAGCAGCCCCGATAAGGAGACCCAGTACTTC,CASSPDKETQYF
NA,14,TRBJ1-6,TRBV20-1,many,TGCAGTGCTTCTGGACAGATATTAAATTCACCCCTCCACTTT,CSASGQILNSPLHF